One sample yielded the 10 T cell receptor beta chains listed below, sequenced in a study of T cells in Graves' hyperthyroidism and ophthalmopathy. Amplified regions were TCR beta CDR3 sequences from RNA transcripts. HTBI primers drove first-round RT-PCR of the TCR CDR3. A single record per CDR3 protein comes from TCRdb applying MiXCR to the multiplex PCR reads. This sample has 500,000 to 650,000 distinct CDR3 sequences; around 15% occur once, and the top ten carry around 13%. What was sequenced was blood. The source is a woman in her thirties or forties with Graves' hyperthyroidism.

In this sample, this clonotype turned up many times. The chain is built from TRBV28 and TRBJ1-1, with no clear D. In germline, CDR1 is MDHEN, CDR2 SYDVKM. Trimming stripped 7 bases from V and 1 base from J, with 10 bases between. The CDR3 is 13 residues long. CDR3 residues: CASITIKNTEAFF. DNA for the CDR3: TGTGCCAGCATCACGATTAAGAACACTGAAGCTTTCTTT. The full variable domain, with the rest looked up from reference TRBV28 and TRBJ1-1, is DVKVTQSSRYLVKRTGEKVFLECVQDMDHENMFWYRQDPGLGLRLIYFSYDVKMKEKGDIPEGYSVSREKKERFSLILESASTNQTSMYLCASITIKNTEAFFGQGTRLTVV.

This clonotype occurred a few times. Just one base apart from a much larger clone, this may be a read error. The V call is TRBV7-9, the J call TRBJ1-1; the D is unclear. The germline V gene encodes CDR1 SEHNR and CDR2 FQNEAQ (reference sequence). CDR3 size: 12 residues. The DNA of the CDR3 is TGTGCCGGCAGCTTAGTTTCCGCTGAAGCTTTCTTT. Protein sequence: CAGSLVSAEAFF. Full variable domain (rest looked up from reference TRBV7-9 and TRBJ1-1): DTGVSQNPRHKITKRGQNVTFRCDPISEHNRLYWYRQTLGQGPEFLTYFQNEAQLEKSRLLSDRFSAERPKGSFSTLEIQRTEQGDSAMYLCAGSLVSAEAFFGQGTRLTVV.

This chain links TRBV7-9 with TRBJ2-7, with D perhaps matching TRBD2 (5 bases). The CDR3 covers 15 residues. Germline lookup yields CDR1 SEHNR and CDR2 FQNEAQ (reference sequence). Trimming shortened V by 2 bases and J by 7 bases, and 18 bases separated the two germline ends. The CDR3 region has the DNA TGTGCCAGCAGCTTAACAAACAGTTCCCCGGGAGAGCAGTACTTC. Translated, it gives CASSLTNSSPGEQYF.

This clonotype appeared many times. The chain links TRBV6-5 to TRBJ2-7; D is uncertain. This CDR3 comprises 15 residues. Looked up from germline, CDR1 is MNHEY and CDR2 is SVGAGI. V gave up 2 bases and J gave up 2 bases, with 13 bases separating them. CDR3 amino acids: CASSYRPGRTYEQYF. The CDR3, as DNA: TGTGCCAGCAGTTACCGACCAGGCAGGACCTACGAGCAGTACTTC.

This chain uses TRBV5-1 with TRBJ2-2; 12 positions match TRBD1. Germline-derived CDR1 and CDR2 are SGHRS and YFSETQ. The V segment lost 4 bases and the J segment 6 bases; nucleotides outside the gene matches: 7. The CDR3 spans 16 residues. In DNA form, the CDR3 reads TGCGCCAGCAGCGCGGGACAGGGGGCAGGAGCCGGGGAGCTGTTTTTT. Translation gives CASSAGQGAGAGELFF.

The sample holds a few counts of this clonotype. This chain joins TRBV30 and TRBJ2-7, with D tentatively TRBD1 (7 bases). Germline V gives CDR1 GTSNPN, CDR2 SVGIG (reference sequence). The V end was cut by 2 bases, the J end by 3 bases, with 17 bases between. This CDR3 is built from 15 residues. The CDR3 here is CAWSQGQPGDYEQYF. CDR3 DNA: TGTGCCTGGAGTCAGGGACAGCCGGGGGACTACGAGCAGTACTTC.

The chain employs TRBV29-1 and TRBJ2-2, with 11 bases aligning to TRBD2. With 3 bases clipped from V and 7 bases from J, the junction kept 4 bases outside the gene matches. The CDR3 has 14 residues. Germline assignment: CDR1 SQVTM and CDR2 ANQGSEA. This CDR3 reads CSVDRGTSGGELFF. For the CDR3, the DNA is TGCAGCGTTGACCGGGGGACTAGCGGCGGGGAGCTGTTTTTT.

This clonotype has a count of ten or more. The chain recombines TRBV11-2 with TRBJ2-1, with 9 bases matching TRBD2. The junction had 11 bases not matched to a gene; V was cut back by 5 bases and J by 6 bases. The CDR3 totals 16 residues. From germline, CDR1 is SGHAT and CDR2 FQNNGV. The CDR3 coding sequence is TGTGCCAGCAGCCGAAGAGGCGGGAGGGCCGGCAATGAGCAGTTCTTC. This sequence encodes CASSRRGGRAGNEQFF.

This clonotype was counted ten times or more. This chain uses TRBV7-9 with TRBJ2-3; 8 nucleotides match TRBD2. From germline, CDR1 is SEHNR and CDR2 FQNEAQ (reference sequence). The J segment lost 2 bases and the V segment lost 5 bases, leaving 6 bases of the junction unmatched. This CDR3 contains 15 residues. The CDR3 region has the DNA TGTGCCAGCAGCGGCAGACTAGCGAACACAGATACGCAGTATTTT. This translates into CASSGRLANTDTQYF. Full variable domain (rest looked up from reference TRBV7-9 and TRBJ2-3): DTGVSQNPRHKITKRGQNVTFRCDPISEHNRLYWYRQTLGQGPEFLTYFQNEAQLEKSRLLSDRFSAERPKGSFSTLEIQRTEQGDSAMYLCASSGRLANTDTQYFGPGTRLTVL.

This clonotype has ten or more counts. This chain uses TRBV28 with TRBJ2-2; no clear D. Trimming took 4 bases from V and 6 from J, leaving 12 bases between them. Germline CDR1 is MDHEN and CDR2 is SYDVKM. This CDR3 is built from 14 residues. The CDR3 nucleotides read TGTGCCAGCAGTTCCCCGACTCTACCCGGGGAGCTGTTTTTT. This sequence encodes CASSSPTLPGELFF.